This T cell receptor beta chain was sequenced in a study of blood T cell repertoires in COVID-19. Across the whole study: Samples of COVID-19 (acute and convalescent) were obtained from the United States, Italy and Spain.

The CDR3 is made up of 16 amino acids. Germline V gene data show CDR1 as MGHRA and CDR2 as YSYEKL. Germline trimming cut 3 bases from V and 1 base from J; bases unmatched to any gene: 5. Data came from immunoSEQ multiplex PCR; TCRdb stores just in-frame clones and leaves some out. The sample comprises a few hundred thousand clones, about nine tenths of which are singletons, and roughly 2% rests with the top ten. This clone was detected only once. This clonotype originated in a man younger than 35 with active or convalescent COVID-19. The sequencing input was peripheral blood. The chain links TRBV4-1 to TRBJ2-1, with 8 bases lining up with TRBD2. CDR3 coding DNA: TGCGCCAGCAGCCAGACGGGAGGGCCTTCCTACAATGAGCAGTTCTTC. Residues: CASSQTGGPSYNEQFF.